Below, one T cell receptor beta chain is given with its context. Its antigen is still unknown. Per-base quality was not reported, and no clone a single base away is much larger than it. From each donor, a single peripheral blood sample of 95 to 150 mL on average was drawn into heparinised tubes. A BD FACSAria II and a panel including CD45RO, CCR7, CD25, CD127, CD95 and CD27 were used to sort naive, central memory, regulatory and stem cell-like memory CD4+ T cells. All sorted populations exceeded 95% purity. PBMCs were isolated immediately by Lymphoprep density gradient centrifugation and stained directly without culture. Samples were stained and sorted in pairs, with one healthy donor and one patient per experiment, so that batch effects were minimized. This entry is derived from a study of beta chain features in type 1 diabetes listed by TCRdb under 2018. About the full investigation: Mean age, gender distribution, total cell number and subset yield did not differ between patients and healthy donors. A total of roughly 98,000,000 sorted cells were examined across all samples, and RNA yield correlated strongly with the number of cells per subset. The study compared TCRB repertoires of sorted circulating CD4+ T cell subsets between recently diagnosed type 1 diabetes patients and matched healthy donors. Regulatory and stem cell-like memory subsets were isolated from only 8 patients and roughly 8 healthy donors, whereas naive and central memory subsets came from all 30 or so donors.

The germline V gene yields SGHRS for CDR1 and YFSETQ for CDR2. V loses 4 bases, J loses 1 base, and the germline ends lie 18 bases apart. Spanning cysteine to phenylalanine, the CDR3 consists of 16 amino acids. This entry keeps only the CDR3 DNA: 48 bases, framed from base 1. The entire isolated RNA was reverse transcribed using the High Capacity cDNA Reverse Transcription Kit, and thus expressed TCRB transcripts were sequenced. Naive, central memory and regulatory T cell samples underwent deep immunoSEQ sequencing, averaging roughly 3.4 million total reads per sample. After sorted cells were lysed in RLT buffer, RNA was extracted with DNase-treated RNeasy Micro or Mini kits, with the choice depending on cell number. To prevent cross-contamination, each cell subset was processed individually, whereas patient and healthy donor samples were processed jointly. TCRB sequences were amplified from cDNA with the immunoSEQ multiplex PCR, producing 87-bp fragments spanning the CDR3 region. Sequencing of the amplicons was done on the Illumina HiSeq platform. The authors' pipeline ran thus. Synthetic template baselines were used to correct PCR bias computationally, reads within Hamming distance 2 were collapsed together, and singletons that could not be merged were discarded. Reads were aligned against IMGT so that V, D and J genes, CDR3 length and insertions or deletions at six rearrangement sites could be assigned. Within each subset, clonotype counts were normalized to the number of sorted cells before true diversity and Gini coefficients were calculated with the tcR R package. The overlap coefficient, calculated on TCRB nucleotide sequences, was used to quantify repertoire sharing. Out-of-frame TCRB sequences from naive cells were analyzed to stand in for the pre-selection repertoire. In TCRdb, the immuneACCESS table is reduced to in-frame sequences with V and J assigned. These tables do not hold every clone; where another copy was compared, an unresolved V gene accounts for under half, and the others remain unexplained. V and J calls and clone size follow that table, whereas D and trimming were derived from the DNA. The sample includes about 350,000 clones, with about 18% observed a single time. The ten largest clones add up to approximately 0.043% of the sample.

Overall study results and their limits: A moderate but significant shortening of TCRB CDR3 length was observed in type 1 diabetes patients in all four CD4+ subsets. Fewer insertions and more nucleotide deletions at VDJ recombination sites were observed in patients with type 1 diabetes, implying thymic rearrangement abnormalities. Shorter templates might be favored by PCR, yet because patient and control samples were amplified and corrected together, any such skew would affect both groups equally. Because cDNA was sequenced instead of genomic DNA, highly expressing activated cells could be over-represented, though the groups showed no difference in activation or CD3 levels. Naive, central memory and regulatory TCRB repertoires appeared more similar among patients than among healthy donors. HLA sub-analyses involved small numbers of individuals, so any influence of HLA type on TCRB rearrangement remained unresolved.

This sequence originates from a woman between 18 and 30 years old in good health. Specimen: naive CD4+ T cells from blood. The intended sense of this specimen's cell subset or site label: true naive CD4+ T cells. This receptor chain uses TRBV5-1 and TRBJ2-7; no D gene is confidently identified. The encoded CDR3 is CASSPSGDRFSYEQYF. The sequenced DNA: TGCGCCAGCAGCCCGTCGGGTGACCGCTTTTCCTACGAGCAGTACTTC.